What follows describes a single T cell receptor (beta chain). Method: immunoSEQ multiplex PCR; TCRdb's copy keeps in-frame clones and lacks some. Here the sample spans some 130,000 clones, around 85% being singletons. This specimen comes from a study of control samples from healthy donors and cancer patients. The sequence derives from a woman in her twenties or thirties in good health. The sample taken for sequencing was blood.

In DNA, the CDR3 is TGTGCCAGCAGGGAACAGGGGTGGGGAATCAAAAACATTCAGTACTTC. This gives the protein CASREQGWGIKNIQYF. The chain couples TRBV27 to TRBJ2-4; TRBD1 agrees at 7 bases. Germline trimming cut 6 bases from V and 3 bases from J; bases unmatched to any gene: 11. Germline V gene data show CDR1 as MNHEY and CDR2 as SMNVEV (reference sequence). This CDR3 contains 16 residues.